The rows below give T cell receptor beta chains drawn from one sample of a study of T cell repertoires in cytomegalovirus infection. Using its own MiXCR run on the reads, TCRdb lists one record per CDR3 protein. The sample has more than 250,000 distinct CDR3 sequences, roughly 13% seen once. The sequenced sample consisted of PBMCs. The receptors here all came from a human donor in good health (CMV status not recorded). Some clones in this sample may be carry-over from other donors' samples. Each CDR3 is given with its conserved first and last residue. Each record gives: V gene, clone size, J gene, D gene, CDR3 DNA, CDR3 protein. The D gene is left open where the match is weak. Rows may omit the clone size; those that give it use once, few, many or a size class.

v_call: TRBV28
clone_size: NA
j_call: TRBJ1-5
d_call: NA
cdr3_nt: TGTGCCAGCGGGAGCCTCAATCAGCCCCAGCATTTT
cdr3_aa: CASGSLNQPQHF

v_call: TRBV25-1
clone_size: NA
j_call: TRBJ1-2
d_call: TRBD1
cdr3_nt: TGTGCCAGCAGTGAAGGCCCCGGGACAGTCTATGGCTACACCTTC
cdr3_aa: CASSEGPGTVYGYTF

v_call: TRBV28
clone_size: many
j_call: TRBJ2-2
d_call: TRBD2
cdr3_nt: TGTGCCACTACTAGCGGCCAAACGAACACCGGGGAGCTGTTTTTT
cdr3_aa: CATTSGQTNTGELFF

v_call: TRBV6-2/TRBV6-3
clone_size: few
j_call: TRBJ2-1
d_call: TRBD2
cdr3_nt: TGTGCCAGCAGTTACTCGCTTAACCCGGGACTAGCGGGAGATAAGCAGTTCTTC
cdr3_aa: CASSYSLNPGLAGDKQFF

v_call: TRBV4-2
clone_size: many
j_call: TRBJ2-1
d_call: TRBD2
cdr3_nt: TGTGCCAGCAGCCAAGAAACAGCGGGGGGGCCCGGTGAGCAGTTCTTC
cdr3_aa: CASSQETAGGPGEQFF

v_call: TRBV6-1
clone_size: many
j_call: TRBJ2-5
d_call: NA
cdr3_nt: TGTGCCAGCAACGGCCCAGCCAGGGAGACCCAGTACTTC
cdr3_aa: CASNGPARETQYF

v_call: TRBV7-3
clone_size: many
j_call: TRBJ1-3
d_call: NA
cdr3_nt: TGTGCCAGCAGCGACGGGACGGGAAACACCATATATTTT
cdr3_aa: CASSDGTGNTIYF

v_call: TRBV2
clone_size: many
j_call: TRBJ2-2
d_call: NA
cdr3_nt: TGTGCCAGCAGTGATCGAGAGGCAGGACGATTCGGCGGGGAGCTGTTTTTT
cdr3_aa: CASSDREAGRFGGELFF

v_call: TRBV12-3/TRBV12-4
clone_size: NA
j_call: TRBJ1-1
d_call: NA
cdr3_nt: TGTGCCAGCAGTTTAGTACAGGGAGGCACTGAAGCTTTCTTT
cdr3_aa: CASSLVQGGTEAFF

v_call: TRBV7-7
clone_size: many
j_call: TRBJ2-1
d_call: NA
cdr3_nt: TGTGCCAGCAGCCCCCGAGGGCCTGGCTCCTACAATGAGCAGTTCTTC
cdr3_aa: CASSPRGPGSYNEQFF

v_call: TRBV20-1
clone_size: few
j_call: TRBJ2-2
d_call: TRBD2
cdr3_nt: TGCAGTGCTGGAGGTAGAAGCGGGAGACTACCGGTGGAGCTGTTTTTT
cdr3_aa: CSAGGRSGRLPVELFF

v_call: TRBV5-6
clone_size: many
j_call: TRBJ2-3
d_call: NA
cdr3_nt: TGTGCCAGCAGCCTAACCGGGTCTAGCACAGATACGCAGTATTTT
cdr3_aa: CASSLTGSSTDTQYF

v_call: TRBV2
clone_size: few
j_call: TRBJ1-1
d_call: NA
cdr3_nt: TGTGCCAGCAGTGAGGACGACGGCCAGGCTTTCTTT
cdr3_aa: CASSEDDGQAFF

v_call: TRBV7-9
clone_size: many
j_call: TRBJ2-7
d_call: NA
cdr3_nt: TGTGCCAGCAGCTTTTGGGGGGCTTACGAGCAGTACTTC
cdr3_aa: CASSFWGAYEQYF

v_call: TRBV6-2/TRBV6-3
clone_size: NA
j_call: TRBJ2-1
d_call: NA
cdr3_nt: TGTGCCAGCAGACTAGGGGGCAATGAGCAGTTCTTC
cdr3_aa: CASRLGGNEQFF

v_call: TRBV29-1
clone_size: NA
j_call: TRBJ2-7
d_call: NA
cdr3_nt: TGCAGCGTTTCCCCCGACAGCTCCTACGAGCAGTACTTC
cdr3_aa: CSVSPDSSYEQYF

v_call: TRBV6-6
clone_size: few
j_call: TRBJ2-7
d_call: NA
cdr3_nt: TGTGCCAGCAGTTACGTGGGCTACGAGCAGTACTTC
cdr3_aa: CASSYVGYEQYF

v_call: TRBV7-3
clone_size: many
j_call: TRBJ2-7
d_call: TRBD2
cdr3_nt: TGTGCCAGCAGCTTAGGAAGCGGGGGGACCTACGAGCAGTACTTC
cdr3_aa: CASSLGSGGTYEQYF

v_call: TRBV29-1
clone_size: many
j_call: TRBJ2-1
d_call: TRBD1
cdr3_nt: TGCAGCGCTCAGGGGGCCCAGAGCTCCTACAATGAGCAGTTCTTC
cdr3_aa: CSAQGAQSSYNEQFF

v_call: TRBV6-6
clone_size: NA
j_call: TRBJ2-7
d_call: NA
cdr3_nt: TGTGCCAGCAGTCGCGGGGAAAGAACAGGGGTTTCCTACGAGCAGTACTTC
cdr3_aa: CASSRGERTGVSYEQYF